The entry below gives a single TCR beta chain sequence along with its context. The target antigen is unknown. These data are taken from a study of T cell responses to AZD1222 COVID-19 vaccine. The repertoire was sequenced with immunoSEQ multiplex PCR; TCRdb's copy has only in-frame clones and lacks some. The profile covers about 180,000 clones, with about 93% appearing a single time and 1.5% to 2% taken by the ten largest. Findings and caveats of the study: Baseline antibody screening turned up just a handful of seropositive AZD1222 recipients.

The starting material was peripheral blood, obtained 28 days after the second AZD1222 dose. The source of this sequence is an adult who received the AZD1222 COVID-19 vaccine.

The CDR3 coding sequence is TGTGCCAGCAGCCGCGACAGTAGCTTTGGGGCCAACGTCCTGACTTTC. It translates to CASSRDSSFGANVLTF. The chain combines TRBV5-4 with TRBJ2-6; TRBD1 is a possible D gene (5 bases). V was trimmed by 4 bases and J by 3 bases, leaving 14 bases between them. The length of the CDR3 is 16 residues. The germline gives CDR1 SGHNT, CDR2 YYREEE (reference sequence).